The 27 T cell receptor beta chains in this list originate from one sample, sequenced in a study of blood T cell repertoires in COVID-19. Clones were sequenced by immunoSEQ multiplex PCR, and TCRdb holds only the in-frame ones, with some missing. The sample yields 150,000 to 250,000 clones, 70% to 85% seen once. Sequencing was done on a sample of peripheral blood. Every receptor here comes from a human donor with acute or convalescent COVID-19. The donor label of this sample is uncertain.

The V call is TRBV19, the J call TRBJ2-2; 8 nucleotides match TRBD2. The CDR3 totals 16 residues. Trimming cost V 4 bases and J 3 bases; bases outside gene matches: 7. Germline V gives CDR1 LNHDA, CDR2 SQIVND (reference sequence). The CDR3 is CASSTTAGVDTGELFF. CDR3 nucleotide sequence: TGTGCCAGTAGTACAACAGCGGGAGTGGACACCGGGGAGCTGTTTTTT.

This clone showed up just a few times. The chain carries TRBV9 and TRBJ2-1, with 8 nucleotides matching TRBD2. The CDR3 covers 14 residues. CDR1 SGDLS and CDR2 YYNGEE come from the germline V gene. The V gene end was trimmed by 1 base and the J gene end by 9 bases; junction bases not matched to a gene: 6. The CDR3 DNA reads TGTGCCAGCAGCGTACCGCCGACTAGCGCTGAGCAGTTCTTC. It translates to CASSVPPTSAEQFF.

The genes are TRBV27 and TRBJ1-1, with D maybe TRBD1 (5 bases). Trimming pared 6 bases from V and 0 bases from J, leaving 20 bases between. This CDR3 contains 17 residues. Germline V gives CDR1 MNHEY, CDR2 SMNVEV (reference sequence). The CDR3, as DNA: TGTGCCAGCAGCCTCGAGAGTCTCCGGGGGATGAACACTGAAGCTTTCTTT. It is translated as CASSLESLRGMNTEAFF.

V usage is TRBV10-2 and J usage is TRBJ1-2; maybe TRBD1 (5 bases). Germline V gives CDR1 WSHSY, CDR2 SAAADI. The V and J ends lost 2 bases and 4 bases respectively, with 11 bases between them. This CDR3 is built from 14 residues. Written as DNA, the CDR3 is TGCGCCAGCAGTGAGCCTGACAGATTCTATGGCTACACCTTC. Translated: CASSEPDRFYGYTF.

The chain employs TRBV5-1 and TRBJ2-3; maybe TRBD1 (5 bases). Trimming took 0 bases from V and 1 from J, leaving 9 bases between them. CDR3 length: 15 amino acids. Germline-derived CDR1 and CDR2 are SGHRS and YFSETQ. The CDR3, as DNA: TGCGCCAGCAGCTTGGAACCCAGGGGCACAGATACGCAGTATTTT. This sequence encodes CASSLEPRGTDTQYF.

The chain carries TRBV3-1 (or the pseudogene TRBV3-2) and TRBJ1-1; no clear D gene. V lost 0 bases to trimming and J lost 2 bases, with 7 bases between them. CDR1 and CDR2 (germline): LGHDT, YNNKEL (reference sequence). This CDR3 is 14 amino acids long. The CDR3 sequence is CASSQETVNTEAFF. In DNA form, the CDR3 reads TGTGCCAGCAGCCAAGAAACAGTCAACACTGAAGCTTTCTTT.

The V gene is TRBV5-4, the J gene TRBJ2-7, with D unresolved. V shed 0 bases and J shed 1 base, with 8 bases lying between them. CDR1 and CDR2 from the germline V gene are SGHNT and YYREEE (reference sequence). This CDR3 is 14 amino acids long. CDR3 amino acids: CASSLGAGSYEQYF. In DNA, the CDR3 is TGTGCCAGCAGCTTGGGAGCAGGATCCTACGAGCAGTACTTC.

This clone occurred once. This chain connects TRBV3-1 (or the pseudogene TRBV3-2) to TRBJ2-4; 9 bases fit TRBD2. Per germline, CDR1 LGHDT and CDR2 YNNKEL (reference sequence). CDR3 length equals 15 residues. V was clipped by 1 base and J by 8 bases; unmatched bases: 6. The CDR3 DNA sequence: TGTGCCAGCAGCCAAGTTAGCGGGAGTACTGACATTCAGTACTTC. This sequence encodes CASSQVSGSTDIQYF.

This chain connects TRBV7-2 to TRBJ2-5; 8 bases map to TRBD2. Per germline, CDR1 SGHTA and CDR2 FQGNSA. V was pared by 1 base and J by 9 bases, with 7 bases of the junction left unmatched. The CDR3 extends over 14 amino acids. The CDR3 region is CASSLEVAGRAQYF. The CDR3 DNA reads as TGTGCCAGCAGCTTAGAGGTAGCGGGACGGGCCCAGTACTTC.

The chain links TRBV18 to TRBJ1-1; 7 bases align to TRBD1. The CDR3 sequence is 18 residues long. CDR1 KGHSH and CDR2 LQKENI come from the germline V gene. V lost 3 bases, J lost 1 base, and 14 bases stayed unmatched. CDR3 amino acids: CASSPYIRGTFGNTEAFF. The CDR3 DNA follows: TGTGCCAGCTCACCTTATATCAGGGGGACCTTCGGGAACACTGAAGCTTTCTTT.

The rearrangement links TRBV4-2 to TRBJ1-5, with 8 bases fitting TRBD1. V gave up 2 bases and J gave up 6 bases; unmatched junction bases: 3. Germline CDR1 and CDR2: LGHNA and YNFKEQ. This CDR3 contains 14 residues. The CDR3 DNA is TGTGCCAGCAGCCAATCAGGGGGCGGTCAGCCCCAGCATTTT. Protein product: CASSQSGGGQPQHF.

The chain links TRBV19 to TRBJ2-2, with TRBD2 matching 7 bases. V was clipped by 2 bases and J by 4 bases; unmatched bases: 7. CDR1 is LNHDA and CDR2 is SQIVND in the germline V gene (reference sequence). This CDR3 region has 16 residues. Here the CDR3 DNA reads TGTGCCAGTAGTATACAAGCGGGGTTACCCACCGGGGAGCTGTTTTTT. Translation gives CASSIQAGLPTGELFF.

This chain joins TRBV5-4 and TRBJ1-1, with D possibly TRBD1 on 6 matching bases. The V end lost 3 bases, the J end lost 8 bases, and 17 bases lay between the germline ends. The CDR3 runs 14 residues. Germline V gene sequence: CDR1 SGHNT, CDR2 YYREEE (reference sequence). CDR3 region: CASSSTSRQVEAFF. In DNA form, the CDR3 reads TGTGCCAGCAGCTCCACCAGCCGACAGGTCGAAGCTTTCTTT.

This clone was seen a few times. V usage is TRBV19 and J usage is TRBJ1-1; 8 nucleotides agree with TRBD1. V dropped 6 bases and J dropped 2; count of bases not matched to a gene: 17. This CDR3 is 18 amino acids long. Looked up from germline, CDR1 is LNHDA and CDR2 is SQIVND (reference sequence). Written as DNA, the CDR3 is TGTGCCAGTAGAGAGTGGATCGGGACAGGCTTAAGCAACACTGAAGCTTTCTTT. Its protein product is CASREWIGTGLSNTEAFF.

V is TRBV5-6 and J is TRBJ1-2; D ambiguous. CDR1 and CDR2 from the germline V gene are SGHDT and YYEEEE. This CDR3 contains 13 residues. The V gene lost 2 bases and the J gene lost 4 bases, with 9 bases spanning the gap. CDR3 sequence reads: CASSLGGLYGYTF. The CDR3 nucleotides read TGTGCCAGCAGCTTAGGTGGGCTCTATGGCTACACCTTC.

V gene TRBV7-2 combines with J gene TRBJ2-1, with 11 bases matching TRBD2. V trimming: 6 bases; J trimming: 10 bases; junction bases outside the gene matches: 11. The CDR3 length is 15 residues. CDR1 and CDR2 (germline): SGHTA, FQGNSA. CDR3 protein: CASRATSGIPGEQFF. CDR3 nucleotides: TGTGCCAGCAGGGCGACTAGCGGGATTCCGGGAGAGCAGTTCTTC.

In this sample, this clone turned up many times. The chain uses TRBV4-2 and TRBJ2-7; TRBD2 might be the D (5 bases). From germline, CDR1 is LGHNA and CDR2 YNFKEQ. The V and J ends lost 4 bases and 6 bases respectively, with 19 bases between them. The CDR3 sequence is 15 residues long. CDR3 bases: TGTGCCAGCAGCCGGGTGGGAGACTGGGCGGGCGAGCAGTACTTC. It codes for CASSRVGDWAGEQYF.

The chain joins TRBV18 to TRBJ1-1; 7 bases are shared with TRBD1. Germline CDR1 reads KGHSH; CDR2 reads LQKENI. The CDR3 sequence is 15 residues long. Trimming removed 0 bases from V and 5 bases from J; junction bases left unmatched: 6. The CDR3 here is CASSPPAGGNTEAFF. CDR3 in DNA: TGTGCCAGCTCACCACCGGCAGGGGGAAATACTGAAGCTTTCTTT.

The chain combines TRBV18 with TRBJ2-2, with D perhaps matching TRBD2 (6 bases). This CDR3 is 14 amino acids long. V was shortened by 2 bases and J by 3 bases, with 7 bases between the two germline ends. Germline lookup yields CDR1 KGHSH and CDR2 LQKENI. The CDR3 reads CASSPWGDTGELFF. The DNA for the CDR3 is TGTGCCAGCTCACCATGGGGGGACACCGGGGAGCTGTTTTTT. The full variable domain, with the rest looked up from reference TRBV18 and TRBJ2-2, is NAGVMQNPRHLVRRRGQEARLRCSPMKGHSHVYWYRQLPEEGLKFMVYLQKENIIDESGMPKERFSAEFPKEGPSILRIQQVVRGDSAAYFCASSPWGDTGELFFGEGSRLTVL.

This clone appeared a few times. This chain joins TRBV30 and TRBJ1-5, with D perhaps TRBD1 (5 bases). From germline, CDR1 is GTSNPN and CDR2 SVGIG (reference sequence). The CDR3 extends over 12 amino acids. V was trimmed by 1 base and J by 7 bases, leaving 8 bases between them. The CDR3 reads CAWSGGGQPQHF. DNA for the CDR3: TGTGCCTGGAGTGGGGGGGGGCAGCCCCAGCATTTT.

The chain employs TRBV3-1 (or the pseudogene TRBV3-2) and TRBJ2-7; TRBD2 aligns across 10 bases. Germline V gene data show CDR1 as LGHDT and CDR2 as YNNKEL (reference sequence). CDR3 size: 15 residues. V lost 4 bases to trimming and J lost 3 bases; unmatched junction nucleotides: 6. The CDR3 loop is CASSPSGRGNYEQYF. CDR3 bases: TGTGCCAGCAGCCCTAGCGGGAGAGGCAACTACGAGCAGTACTTC.

This rearrangement joins TRBV9 to TRBJ1-1, with D perhaps TRBD1 (5 bases). This CDR3 comprises 13 residues. Germline CDR1 is SGDLS and CDR2 is YYNGEE. Trimming pared 7 bases from V and 1 base from J, leaving 11 bases between. In DNA, the CDR3 is TGTGCCAGCGGGGCCCCGGGGAACACTGAAGCTTTCTTT. Amino acid sequence: CASGAPGNTEAFF.

The genes are TRBV2 and TRBJ2-5, with a tentative D call TRBD1 (5 bases). This CDR3 contains 15 residues. V lost 6 bases to trimming and J lost 5 bases, with 19 bases between them. Germline values: CDR1 SNHLY, CDR2 FYNNEI. This chain's CDR3 is CASRRSPGYEETQYF. CDR3 coding DNA: TGTGCCAGCAGACGATCTCCAGGGTATGAGGAGACCCAGTACTTC. The full variable domain, rest sourced from reference TRBV2 and TRBJ2-5, is EPEVTQTPSHQVTQMGQEVILRCVPISNHLYFYWYRQILGQKVEFLVSFYNNEISEKSEIFDDQFSVERPDGSNFTLKIRSTKLEDSAMYFCASRRSPGYEETQYFGPGTRLLVL.

This rearrangement joins TRBV7-2 to TRBJ1-1; 10 bases line up with TRBD1. V was clipped by 2 bases and J by 4 bases; unmatched bases: 4. Germline V gene lookup returns CDR1 SGHTA and CDR2 FQGNSA. This CDR3 region has 15 residues. The CDR3 DNA follows: TGTGCCAGCAGCTTACCCTGGACAGGGGGCACTGAAGCTTTCTTT. It encodes CASSLPWTGGTEAFF.

The chain combines TRBV10-2 with TRBJ1-5, with D hard to call. Trimming took off 0 bases at V and 0 bases at J, with 9 bases between the two ends. The V gene's germline CDR1 is WSHSY and CDR2 SAAADI. The CDR3 runs 16 residues. The CDR3 protein is CASSESAGNSNQPQHF. The CDR3 bases are TGCGCCAGCAGTGAGTCGGCGGGAAATAGCAATCAGCCCCAGCATTTT.

This clone was recorded once. The V call is TRBV5-1, the J call TRBJ1-1; D ambiguous. The CDR3 has 14 residues. The V gene lost 1 base and the J gene lost 0 bases, with 7 bases spanning the gap. Germline CDR1 reads SGHRS; CDR2 reads YFSETQ. CDR3 in DNA: TGCGCCAGCAGCTTGTCCGGTCTGAACACTGAAGCTTTCTTT. Residues: CASSLSGLNTEAFF.

The chain has TRBV5-1 and TRBJ1-1; D uncertain. This CDR3 has 19 amino acids. CDR1 and CDR2 from the germline V gene are SGHRS and YFSETQ. The ends were cut back, 2 bases at V and 0 bases at J, with 23 bases in the middle. CDR3 residues: CASSLGIGRGGPLNTEAFF. In DNA, the CDR3 is TGCGCCAGCAGCTTAGGGATAGGGCGGGGAGGACCTTTGAACACTGAAGCTTTCTTT. Together with reference TRBV5-1 and TRBJ1-1, the CDR3 gives the full variable domain: KAGVTQTPRYLIKTRGQQVTLSCSPISGHRSVSWYQQTPGQGLQFLFEYFSETQRNKGNFPGRFSGRQFSNSRSEMNVSTLELGDSALYLCASSLGIGRGGPLNTEAFFGQGTRLTVV.